The source of this T cell receptor beta chain is a study of TIL therapy for anti-PD-1-resistant metastatic lung cancer. Sequencing used immunoSEQ v3. Repertoires were generated with immunoSEQ multiplex PCR, while TCRdb's copy carries only in-frame clones and drops some. Here the sample spans about 52,000 clones, 79% being singletons. This CDR3 is built from 12 residues. Germline V gives CDR1 SNHLY, CDR2 FYNNEI. Trimming stripped 6 bases from V and 8 bases from J, with 11 bases between. Time point of the sample: pre-treatment sample, taken before nivolumab and TIL therapy. Notes on the study in general: The baseline peripheral repertoire was partially replaced by infused TIL clonotypes that later decayed.

Regarding this clone: Its antigen is not identified.

The TCR originated in a woman between 30 and 85 years old with non-small cell lung cancer. The chain has TRBV2 and TRBJ2-4, with unresolved D. Sequences were derived from blood, sampled at baseline. CDR3 in DNA: TGTGCCAGCAGCGGTGGATGGTACATTCAGTACTTC. Its translation: CASSGGWYIQYF.